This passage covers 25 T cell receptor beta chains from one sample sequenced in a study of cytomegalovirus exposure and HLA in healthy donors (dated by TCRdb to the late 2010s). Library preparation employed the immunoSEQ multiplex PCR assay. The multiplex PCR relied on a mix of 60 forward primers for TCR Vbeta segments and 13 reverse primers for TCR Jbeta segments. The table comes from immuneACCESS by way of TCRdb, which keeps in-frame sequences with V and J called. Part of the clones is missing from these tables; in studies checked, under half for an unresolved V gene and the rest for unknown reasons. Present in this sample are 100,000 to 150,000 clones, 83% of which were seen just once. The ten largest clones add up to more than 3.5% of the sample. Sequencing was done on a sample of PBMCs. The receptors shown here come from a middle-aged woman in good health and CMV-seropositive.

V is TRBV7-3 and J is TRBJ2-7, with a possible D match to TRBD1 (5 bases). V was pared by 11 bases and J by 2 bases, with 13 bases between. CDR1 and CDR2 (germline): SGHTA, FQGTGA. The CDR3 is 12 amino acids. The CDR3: CAFLGDTYEQYF. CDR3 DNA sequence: TGTGCCTTTTTAGGGGATACCTACGAGCAGTACTTC.

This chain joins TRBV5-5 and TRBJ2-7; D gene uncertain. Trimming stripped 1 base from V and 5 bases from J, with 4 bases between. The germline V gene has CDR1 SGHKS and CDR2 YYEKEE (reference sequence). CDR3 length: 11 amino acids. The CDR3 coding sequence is TGTGCCAGCAGCTTGTTAGACGAGCAGTACTTC. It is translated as CASSLLDEQYF.

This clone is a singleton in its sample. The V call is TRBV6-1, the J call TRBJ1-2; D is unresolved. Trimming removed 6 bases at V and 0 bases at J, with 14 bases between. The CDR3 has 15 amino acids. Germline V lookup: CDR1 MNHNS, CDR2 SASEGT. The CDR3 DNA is TGTGCCAGCAGGCCAGAATTTGGGCCTAACTATGGCTACACCTTC. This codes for CASRPEFGPNYGYTF.

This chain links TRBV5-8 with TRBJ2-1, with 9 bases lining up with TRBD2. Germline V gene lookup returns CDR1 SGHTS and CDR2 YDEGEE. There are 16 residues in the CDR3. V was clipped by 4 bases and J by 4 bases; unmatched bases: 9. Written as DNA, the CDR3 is TGTGCCAGCAGCCAAGAGACTAGCGGAGGTTACAATGAGCAGTTCTTC. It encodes CASSQETSGGYNEQFF.

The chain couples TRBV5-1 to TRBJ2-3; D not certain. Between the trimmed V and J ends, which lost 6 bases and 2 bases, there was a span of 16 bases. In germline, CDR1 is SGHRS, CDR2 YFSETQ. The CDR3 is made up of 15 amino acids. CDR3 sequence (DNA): TGCGCCAGCAAGTACCGAGAGCCCACCACAGATACGCAGTATTTT. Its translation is CASKYREPTTDTQYF.

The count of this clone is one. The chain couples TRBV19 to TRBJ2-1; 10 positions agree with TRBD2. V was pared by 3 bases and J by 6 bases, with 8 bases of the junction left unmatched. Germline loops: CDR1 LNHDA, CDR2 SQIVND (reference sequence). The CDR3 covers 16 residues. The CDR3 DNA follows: TGTGCCAGTAGTATTGGTCGAGCGGGAGGGATCAATGAGCAGTTCTTC. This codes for CASSIGRAGGINEQFF.

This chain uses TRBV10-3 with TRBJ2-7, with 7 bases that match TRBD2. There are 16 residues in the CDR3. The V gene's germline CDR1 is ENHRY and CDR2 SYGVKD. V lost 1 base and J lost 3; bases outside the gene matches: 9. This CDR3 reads CAISEYRAGLGYEQYF. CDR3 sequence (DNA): TGTGCCATCAGTGAGTACCGAGCGGGATTGGGCTACGAGCAGTACTTC.

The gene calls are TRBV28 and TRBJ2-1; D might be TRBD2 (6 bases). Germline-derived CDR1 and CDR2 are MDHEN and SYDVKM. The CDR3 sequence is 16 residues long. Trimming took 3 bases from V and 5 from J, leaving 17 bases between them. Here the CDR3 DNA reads TGTGCCAGCAGTTTCGGAGGGTATGGGGTCAACAATGAGCAGTTCTTC. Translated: CASSFGGYGVNNEQFF.

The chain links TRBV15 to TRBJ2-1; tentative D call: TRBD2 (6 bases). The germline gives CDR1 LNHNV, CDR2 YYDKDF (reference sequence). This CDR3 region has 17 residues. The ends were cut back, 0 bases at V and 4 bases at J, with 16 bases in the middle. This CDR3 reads CATSRDLSLAPYNEQFF. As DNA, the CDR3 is TGTGCCACCAGCAGAGATCTCAGTCTAGCGCCTTACAATGAGCAGTTCTTC.

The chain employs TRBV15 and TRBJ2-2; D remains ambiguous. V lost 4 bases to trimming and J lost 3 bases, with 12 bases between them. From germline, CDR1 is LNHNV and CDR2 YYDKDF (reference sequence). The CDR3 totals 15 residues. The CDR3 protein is CATSKGQVDTGELFF. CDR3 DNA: TGTGCCACCAGCAAAGGCCAGGTGGACACCGGGGAGCTGTTTTTT. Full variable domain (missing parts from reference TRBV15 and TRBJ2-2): DAMVIQNPRYQVTQFGKPVTLSCSQTLNHNVMYWYQQKSSQAPKLLFHYYDKDFNNEADTPDNFQSRRPNTSFCFLDIRSPGLGDTAMYLCATSKGQVDTGELFFGEGSRLTVL.

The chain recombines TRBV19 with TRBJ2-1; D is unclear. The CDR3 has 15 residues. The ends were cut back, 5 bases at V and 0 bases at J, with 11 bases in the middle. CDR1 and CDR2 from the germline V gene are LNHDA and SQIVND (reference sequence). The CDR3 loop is CASSPLGVSYNEQFF. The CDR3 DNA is TGTGCCAGTAGTCCTCTGGGCGTCTCCTACAATGAGCAGTTCTTC. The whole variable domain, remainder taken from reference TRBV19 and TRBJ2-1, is DGGITQSPKYLFRKEGQNVTLSCEQNLNHDAMYWYRQDPGQGLRLIYYSQIVNDFQKGDIAEGYSVSREKKESFPLTVTSAQKNPTAFYLCASSPLGVSYNEQFFGPGTRLTVL.

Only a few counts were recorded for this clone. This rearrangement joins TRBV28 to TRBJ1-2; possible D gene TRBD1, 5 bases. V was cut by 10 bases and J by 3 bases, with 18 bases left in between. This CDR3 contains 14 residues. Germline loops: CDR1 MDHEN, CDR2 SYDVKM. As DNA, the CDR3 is TGTGCCATTCCAACCGGGGGGAAGGACTATGGCTACACCTTC. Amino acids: CAIPTGGKDYGYTF.

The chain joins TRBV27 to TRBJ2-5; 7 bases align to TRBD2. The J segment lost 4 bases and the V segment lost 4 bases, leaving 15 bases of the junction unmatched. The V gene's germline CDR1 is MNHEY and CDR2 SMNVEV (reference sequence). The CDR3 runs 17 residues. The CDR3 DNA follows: TGTGCCAGCAGTTCACACCGTGGTAGCGGGTTGGGAGAGACCCAGTACTTC. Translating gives CASSSHRGSGLGETQYF.

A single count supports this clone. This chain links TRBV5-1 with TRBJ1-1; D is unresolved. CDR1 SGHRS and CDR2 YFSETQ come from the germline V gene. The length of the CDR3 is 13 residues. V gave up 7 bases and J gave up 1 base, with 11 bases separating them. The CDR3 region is CASSMTTNTEAFF. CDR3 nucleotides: TGCGCCAGCTCGATGACAACGAACACTGAAGCTTTCTTT.

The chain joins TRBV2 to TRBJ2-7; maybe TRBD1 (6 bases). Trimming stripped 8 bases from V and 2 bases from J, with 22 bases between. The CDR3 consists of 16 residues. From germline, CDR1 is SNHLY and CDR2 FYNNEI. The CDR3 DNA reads TGTGCCAGCCCCAAGGCGACAGGTGGTCTTACCTACGAGCAGTACTTC. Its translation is CASPKATGGLTYEQYF.

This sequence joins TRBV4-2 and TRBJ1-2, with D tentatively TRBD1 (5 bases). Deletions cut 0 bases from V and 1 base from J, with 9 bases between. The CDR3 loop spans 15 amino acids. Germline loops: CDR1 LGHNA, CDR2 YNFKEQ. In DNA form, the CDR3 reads TGTGCCAGCAGCCAAGAAAGGGGCGGTAACTATGGCTACACCTTC. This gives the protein CASSQERGGNYGYTF.

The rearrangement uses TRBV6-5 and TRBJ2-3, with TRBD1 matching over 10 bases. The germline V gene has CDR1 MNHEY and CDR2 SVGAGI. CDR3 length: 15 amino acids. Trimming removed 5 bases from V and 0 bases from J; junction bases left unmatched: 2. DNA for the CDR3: TGTGCCAGCAGTAGACAGGGGGCGAGCACAGATACGCAGTATTTT. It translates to CASSRQGASTDTQYF.

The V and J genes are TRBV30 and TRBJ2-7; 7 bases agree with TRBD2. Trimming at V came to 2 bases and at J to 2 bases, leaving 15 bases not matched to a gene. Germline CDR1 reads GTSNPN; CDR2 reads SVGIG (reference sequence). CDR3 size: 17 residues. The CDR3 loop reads CAWSYIIPGLLTYEQYF. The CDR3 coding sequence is TGTGCCTGGAGTTATATCATACCGGGACTACTTACCTACGAGCAGTACTTC.

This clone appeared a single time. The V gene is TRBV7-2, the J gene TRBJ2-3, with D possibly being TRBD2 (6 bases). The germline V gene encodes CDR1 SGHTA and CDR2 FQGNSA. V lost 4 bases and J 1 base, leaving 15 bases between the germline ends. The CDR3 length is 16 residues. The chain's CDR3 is CASSSRTGSGTDTQYF. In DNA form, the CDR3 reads TGTGCCAGCAGCTCTCGAACCGGGAGCGGCACAGATACGCAGTATTTT.

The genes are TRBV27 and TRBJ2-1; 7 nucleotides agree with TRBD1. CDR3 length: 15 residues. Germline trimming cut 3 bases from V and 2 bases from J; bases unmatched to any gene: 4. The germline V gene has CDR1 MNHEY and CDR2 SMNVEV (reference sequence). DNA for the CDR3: TGTGCCAGCAGTTTTTCAGGGGGTGCCTACAATGAGCAGTTCTTC. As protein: CASSFSGGAYNEQFF.

The CDR3 is CASSWTDQFNEKLFF. DNA for the CDR3: TGTGCCAGCAGTTGGACAGACCAATTTAATGAAAAACTGTTTTTT. V is TRBV6-4 and J is TRBJ1-4, with D possibly being TRBD1 (6 bases). Germline V lookup: CDR1 MRHNA, CDR2 SNTAGT. The CDR3 extends over 15 amino acids. The V gene lost 5 bases and the J gene lost 4 bases, with 14 bases spanning the gap.

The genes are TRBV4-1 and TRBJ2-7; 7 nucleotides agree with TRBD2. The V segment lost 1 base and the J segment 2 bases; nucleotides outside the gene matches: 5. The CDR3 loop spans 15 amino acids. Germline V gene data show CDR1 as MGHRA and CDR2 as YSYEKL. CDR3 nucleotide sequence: TGCGCCAGCAGCCAAGGGGGGGGGAGTGCCTACGAGCAGTACTTC. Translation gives CASSQGGGSAYEQYF.

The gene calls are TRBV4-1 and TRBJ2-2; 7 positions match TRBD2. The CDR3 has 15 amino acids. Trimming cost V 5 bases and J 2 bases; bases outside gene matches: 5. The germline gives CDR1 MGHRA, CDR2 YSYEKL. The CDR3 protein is CASSVGLPNTGELFF. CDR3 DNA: TGCGCCAGCAGCGTGGGACTACCAAACACCGGGGAGCTGTTTTTT.

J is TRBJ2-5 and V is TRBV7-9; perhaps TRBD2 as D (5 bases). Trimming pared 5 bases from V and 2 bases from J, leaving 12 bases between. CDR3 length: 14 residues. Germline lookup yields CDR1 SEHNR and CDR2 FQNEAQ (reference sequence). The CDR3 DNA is TGTGCCAGCAGCCGCAAGAGGGCGCAAGAGACCCAGTACTTC. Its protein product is CASSRKRAQETQYF.

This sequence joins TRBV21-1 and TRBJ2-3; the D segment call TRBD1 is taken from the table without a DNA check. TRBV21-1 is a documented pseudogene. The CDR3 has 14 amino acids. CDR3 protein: CASSPQGAVGTQYF. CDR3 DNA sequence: TGTGCCAGCAGCCCCCAGGGGGCGGTGGGTACGCAGTATTTT.